This TCR beta chain appears in the sequencing data of a study of read filtering for tumor transcriptome and immune sequencing. Turning to the study itself: Transcriptome libraries were built from DNase-treated RNA. IR-seq gave about 3.5 to 10.27 million TCR reads per sample; RNA-seq gave roughly 80 to 1273.

From around 0.4 ug of RNA, a library with molecular barcoded alpha/delta and beta/gamma adaptors was made. TCRdb fed the reads into MiXCR, producing one record per CDR3 protein. The sample yields 85,000 or so distinct CDR3 sequences, 9% to 15% seen once. Findings and limits, study-wide: IR-seq captured clonotypes deeper and more reliably than RNA-seq. The sorted CD138-negative fraction was a mixed bone marrow immune population, not purified T cells.

This clonotype was seen more than once but under ten times. Its antigen is still unknown. Relative to the germline gene, one junction end is altered; a read error may explain this. This CDR3 spans 13 amino acids. In germline, CDR1 is MGHRA, CDR2 YSYEKL. The receptor's source is a donor aged 40 or over with multiple myeloma. Material: a population of CD138-negative cells sorted from bone marrow. The chain combines TRBV4-1 with TRBJ2-7, with a weak D call TRBD1 (5 bases). The CDR3, as DNA: TGCGCCAGCAGCCAAGGACAGAGCTACGGGCAGTACTTC. It translates to CASSQGQSYGQYF.